These 3 T cell receptor beta chains originate from one sample sequenced in a study of vaccination effects on CD4 cells after COVID-19. Antigens for these TCRs are unknown. ViraFEST expansion of antigen-specific CD4+ T cells with viral peptide pools preceded sequencing. Having been cultured for roughly 11 days, the cells underwent CD4+ T cell isolation. PCR showed that the person got SARS-CoV-2 infection at some point between March and December 2020. Here immunoSEQ multiplex PCR was the method, and the copy in TCRdb shows in-frame clones only, minus some. Among approximately 70,000 clones, over 65% were seen once, and the ten largest hold less than 6.5%. The sample here was CD4+ T cells from PBMCs cultured with HIV peptides, taken before COVID-19 vaccination. Described subset: HIV-1 Nef peptide pool negative control/reference culture. Every receptor here comes from a human donor who had a prior SARS-CoV-2 infection.

This clone showed up just a few times. The rearrangement uses TRBV27 and TRBJ2-1; D is uncertain. Germline CDR1 and CDR2: MNHEY and SMNVEV (reference sequence). Trimming shortened V by 7 bases and J by 2 bases, and 9 bases separated the two germline ends. The CDR3 is 13 residues long. The CDR3 here is CASIGSAYNEQFF. The CDR3 region has the DNA TGTGCCAGCATTGGGTCGGCCTACAATGAGCAGTTCTTC.

The table lists this clone with a few counts. The chain couples TRBV24-1 to TRBJ2-1; D is perhaps TRBD1 (5 bases). This CDR3 region has 13 residues. The ends were cut back, 5 bases at V and 7 bases at J, with 11 bases in the middle. Germline V CDR1 and CDR2: KGHDR, SFDVKD. CDR3 sequence reads: CATSAGWKNEQFF. The DNA for the CDR3 is TGTGCCACCAGTGCAGGGTGGAAGAATGAGCAGTTCTTC.

The chain couples TRBV7-2 to TRBJ1-4; a weak D match, TRBD1 (5 bases). Trimming took off 5 bases at V and 3 bases at J, with 10 bases between the two ends. This CDR3 contains 14 residues. From germline, CDR1 is SGHTA and CDR2 FQGNSA. The CDR3 sequence is CASSPARANEKLFF. DNA for the CDR3: TGTGCCAGCAGCCCAGCCAGGGCTAATGAAAAACTGTTTTTT.